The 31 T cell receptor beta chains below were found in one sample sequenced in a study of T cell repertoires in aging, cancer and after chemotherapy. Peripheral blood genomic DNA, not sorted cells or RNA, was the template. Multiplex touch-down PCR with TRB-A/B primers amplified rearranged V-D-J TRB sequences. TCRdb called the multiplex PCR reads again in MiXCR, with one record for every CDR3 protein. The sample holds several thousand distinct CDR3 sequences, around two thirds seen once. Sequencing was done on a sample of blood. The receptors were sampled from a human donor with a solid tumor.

The CDR3 DNA sequence: TGTGCCAGCTCCCAACAGCCGGAGGGCCGCGCAGATACGCAGTATTTT. It yields the protein CASSQQPEGRADTQYF. V usage is TRBV18 and J usage is TRBJ2-3, with a possible D match to TRBD2 (6 bases). The germline V and J ends were trimmed by 6 bases and 4 bases, with 20 bases remaining between them. The V gene's germline CDR1 is KGHSH and CDR2 LQKENI. This CDR3 has 16 amino acids.

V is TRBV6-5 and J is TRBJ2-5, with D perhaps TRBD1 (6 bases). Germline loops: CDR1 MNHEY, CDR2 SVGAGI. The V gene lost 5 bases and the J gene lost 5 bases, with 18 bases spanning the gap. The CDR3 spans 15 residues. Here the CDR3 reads CASSEDRDVQETQYF. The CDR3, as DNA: TGTGCCAGCAGTGAGGACAGAGATGTTCAGGAGACCCAGTACTTC.

The CDR3 protein is CSTTGTGNTIYF. The CDR3 nucleotides are TGCAGTACCACGGGAACTGGAAACACCATATATTTT. The chain combines TRBV20-1 with TRBJ1-3; D gene unclear. V was clipped by 8 bases and J by 2 bases, with 10 bases between them. CDR3 length: 12 residues. Germline V lookup: CDR1 DFQATT, CDR2 SNEGSKA (reference sequence).

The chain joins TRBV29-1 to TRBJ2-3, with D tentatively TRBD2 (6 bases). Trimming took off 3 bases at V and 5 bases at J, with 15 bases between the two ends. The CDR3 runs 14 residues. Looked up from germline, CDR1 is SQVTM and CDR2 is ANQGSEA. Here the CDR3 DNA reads TGCAGCGTTGAGAGTAGCGGTTCGGTAGATACGCAGTATTTT. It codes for CSVESSGSVDTQYF.

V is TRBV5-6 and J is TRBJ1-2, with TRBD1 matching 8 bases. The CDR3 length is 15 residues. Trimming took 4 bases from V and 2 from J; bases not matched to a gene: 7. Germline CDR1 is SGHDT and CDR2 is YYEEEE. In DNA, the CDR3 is TGTGCCAGCAGCCCCGGACAGGGAAGCAACTATGGCTACACCTTC. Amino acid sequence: CASSPGQGSNYGYTF.

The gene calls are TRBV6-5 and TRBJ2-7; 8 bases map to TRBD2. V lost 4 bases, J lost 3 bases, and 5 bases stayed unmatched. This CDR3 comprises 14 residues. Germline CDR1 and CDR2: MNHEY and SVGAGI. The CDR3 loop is CASSLSGSGYEQYF. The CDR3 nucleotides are TGTGCCAGCAGTTTGAGCGGGAGCGGCTACGAGCAGTACTTC.

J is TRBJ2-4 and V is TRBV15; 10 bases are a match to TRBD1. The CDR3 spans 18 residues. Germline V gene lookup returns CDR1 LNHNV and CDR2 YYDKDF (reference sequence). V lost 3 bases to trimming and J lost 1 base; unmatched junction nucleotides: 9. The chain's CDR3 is CATSSDLDRGRAKNIQYF. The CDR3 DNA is TGTGCCACCAGCAGTGATTTAGACAGGGGGCGCGCCAAAAACATTCAGTACTTC.

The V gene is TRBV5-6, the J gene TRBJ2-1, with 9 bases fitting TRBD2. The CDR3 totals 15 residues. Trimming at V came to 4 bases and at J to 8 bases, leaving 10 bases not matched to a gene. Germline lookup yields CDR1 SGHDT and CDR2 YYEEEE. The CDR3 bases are TGTGCCAGCAGCCCTCAGCGGGAGGTCGTCGATGAGCAGTTCTTC. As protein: CASSPQREVVDEQFF.

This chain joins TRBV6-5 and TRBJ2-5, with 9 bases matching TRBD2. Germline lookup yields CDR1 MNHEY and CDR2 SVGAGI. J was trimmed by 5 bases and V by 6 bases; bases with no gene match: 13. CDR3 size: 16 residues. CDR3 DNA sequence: TGTGCCAGCAGCCCGTTCCTGGCTAGCGGGAAGGAGACCCAGTACTTC. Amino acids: CASSPFLASGKETQYF.

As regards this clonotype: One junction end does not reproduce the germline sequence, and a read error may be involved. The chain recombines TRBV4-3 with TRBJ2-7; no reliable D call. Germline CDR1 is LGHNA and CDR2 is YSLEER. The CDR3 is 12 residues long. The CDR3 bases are TGTGCCAGCAGCCCACCCGGGCGCGAGCAGTACTTC. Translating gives CASSPPGREQYF.

The CDR3 DNA reads TGTGCCAGCAGGCCCTTCCTACTAGGACAGGGGGACTATGGCTACACCTTC. It translates to CASRPFLLGQGDYGYTF. The V gene is TRBV6-5, the J gene TRBJ1-2; 10 nucleotides match TRBD1. Germline lookup yields CDR1 MNHEY and CDR2 SVGAGI. The CDR3 contains 17 residues. V shed 6 bases and J 3 bases; nucleotides not matched to a gene: 13.

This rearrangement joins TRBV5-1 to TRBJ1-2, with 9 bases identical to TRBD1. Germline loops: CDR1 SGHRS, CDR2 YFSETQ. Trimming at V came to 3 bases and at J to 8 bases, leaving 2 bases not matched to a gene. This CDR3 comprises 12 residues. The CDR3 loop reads CASSSTGGGYTF. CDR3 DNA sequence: TGCGCCAGCAGCTCGACAGGGGGAGGCTACACCTTC.

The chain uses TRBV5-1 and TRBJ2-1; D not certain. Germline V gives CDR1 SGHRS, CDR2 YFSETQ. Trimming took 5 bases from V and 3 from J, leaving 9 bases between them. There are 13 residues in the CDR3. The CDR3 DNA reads TGCGCCAGCAGGGCGATGGGCTACAATGAGCAGTTCTTC. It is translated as CASRAMGYNEQFF.

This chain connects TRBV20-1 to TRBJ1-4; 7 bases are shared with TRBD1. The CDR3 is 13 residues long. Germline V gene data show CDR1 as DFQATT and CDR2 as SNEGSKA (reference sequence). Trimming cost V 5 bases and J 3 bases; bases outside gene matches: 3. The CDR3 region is CSAPGTANEKLFF. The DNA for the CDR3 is TGCAGTGCTCCCGGGACAGCTAATGAAAAACTGTTTTTT.

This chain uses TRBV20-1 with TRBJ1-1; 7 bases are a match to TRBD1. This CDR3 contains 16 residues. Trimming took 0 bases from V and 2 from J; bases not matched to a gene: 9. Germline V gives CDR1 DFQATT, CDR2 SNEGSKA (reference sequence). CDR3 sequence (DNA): TGCAGTGCTAGAGACCCGGGACAGAGTCAAAACACTGAAGCTTTCTTT. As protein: CSARDPGQSQNTEAFF.

The CDR3: CASSVGAGEETQYF. For the CDR3, the DNA is TGTGCCAGCAGCGTAGGGGCAGGGGAAGAGACCCAGTACTTC. The gene calls are TRBV9 and TRBJ2-5, with D perhaps matching TRBD1 (6 bases). The germline V and J ends were trimmed by 0 bases and 3 bases, with 9 bases remaining between them. The CDR3 loop spans 14 amino acids. CDR1 is SGDLS, CDR2 YYNGEE, per germline.

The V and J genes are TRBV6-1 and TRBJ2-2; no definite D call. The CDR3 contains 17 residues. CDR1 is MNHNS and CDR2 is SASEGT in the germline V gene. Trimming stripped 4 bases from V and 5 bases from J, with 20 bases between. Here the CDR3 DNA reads TGTGCCAGCAGTGGAGACCCGAGGAGAGTGGTTACCGGGGAGCTGTTTTTT. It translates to CASSGDPRRVVTGELFF.

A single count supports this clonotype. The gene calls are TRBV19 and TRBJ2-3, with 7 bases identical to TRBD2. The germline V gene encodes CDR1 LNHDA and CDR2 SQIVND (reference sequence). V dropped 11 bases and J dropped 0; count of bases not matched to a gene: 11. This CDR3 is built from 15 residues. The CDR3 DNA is TGTGCCGCCGGGGGGTATAGCGGGAGCACAGATACGCAGTATTTT. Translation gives CAAGGYSGSTDTQYF.

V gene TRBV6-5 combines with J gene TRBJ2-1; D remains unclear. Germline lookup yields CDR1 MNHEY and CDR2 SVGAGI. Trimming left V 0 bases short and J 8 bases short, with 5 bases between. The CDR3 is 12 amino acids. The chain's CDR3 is CASSYSTHEQFF. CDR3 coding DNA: TGTGCCAGCAGTTACTCGACCCATGAGCAGTTCTTC.

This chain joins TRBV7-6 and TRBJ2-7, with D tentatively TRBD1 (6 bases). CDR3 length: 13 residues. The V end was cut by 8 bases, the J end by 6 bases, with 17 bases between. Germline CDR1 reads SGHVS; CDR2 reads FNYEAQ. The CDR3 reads CASAPQGPGEQYF. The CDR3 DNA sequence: TGTGCCAGCGCCCCACAGGGACCCGGCGAGCAGTACTTC.

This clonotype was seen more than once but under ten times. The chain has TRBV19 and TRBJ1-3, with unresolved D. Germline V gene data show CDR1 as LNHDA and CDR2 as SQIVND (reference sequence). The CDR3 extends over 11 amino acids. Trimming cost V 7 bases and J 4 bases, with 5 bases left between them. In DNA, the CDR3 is TGTGCCAGTATACGGGGAAACACCATATATTTT. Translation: CASIRGNTIYF. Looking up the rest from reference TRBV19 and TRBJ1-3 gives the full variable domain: DGGITQSPKYLFRKEGQNVTLSCEQNLNHDAMYWYRQDPGQGLRLIYYSQIVNDFQKGDIAEGYSVSREKKESFPLTVTSAQKNPTAFYLCASIRGNTIYFGEGSWLTVV.

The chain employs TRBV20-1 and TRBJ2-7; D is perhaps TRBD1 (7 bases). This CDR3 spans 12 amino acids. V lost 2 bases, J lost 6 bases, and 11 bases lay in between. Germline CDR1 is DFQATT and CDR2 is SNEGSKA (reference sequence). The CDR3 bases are TGCAGTGCTAGAAGGCAGGGGGGCGAGCAGTACTTC. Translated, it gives CSARRQGGEQYF.

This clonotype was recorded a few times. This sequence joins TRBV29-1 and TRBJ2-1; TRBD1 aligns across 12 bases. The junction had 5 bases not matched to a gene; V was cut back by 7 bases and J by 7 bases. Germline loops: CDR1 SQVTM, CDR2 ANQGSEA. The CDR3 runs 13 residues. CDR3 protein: CSAGTGGWNEQFF. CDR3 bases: TGCAGCGCCGGGACAGGGGGCTGGAATGAGCAGTTCTTC.

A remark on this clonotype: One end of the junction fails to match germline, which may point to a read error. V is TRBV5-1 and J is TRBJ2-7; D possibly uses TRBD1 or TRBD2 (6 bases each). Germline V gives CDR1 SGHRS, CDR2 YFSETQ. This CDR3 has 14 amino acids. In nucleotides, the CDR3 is TGTGCCAGCAGCTCGAGGGGGGCCTCCTACGAGCAGTACTTC. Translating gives CASSSRGASYEQYF.

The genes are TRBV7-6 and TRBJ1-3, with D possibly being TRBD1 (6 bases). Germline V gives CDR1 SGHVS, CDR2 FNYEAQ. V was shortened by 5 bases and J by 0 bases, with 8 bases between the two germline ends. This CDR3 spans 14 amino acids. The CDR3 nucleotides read TGTGCCAGCAGCCGGGACATCTCTGGAAACACCATATATTTT. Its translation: CASSRDISGNTIYF. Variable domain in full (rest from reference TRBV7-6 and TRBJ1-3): GAGVSQSPRYKVTKRGQDVALRCDPISGHVSLYWYRQALGQGPEFLTYFNYEAQQDKSGLPNDRFSAERPEGSISTLTIQRTEQRDSAMYRCASSRDISGNTIYFGEGSWLTVV.

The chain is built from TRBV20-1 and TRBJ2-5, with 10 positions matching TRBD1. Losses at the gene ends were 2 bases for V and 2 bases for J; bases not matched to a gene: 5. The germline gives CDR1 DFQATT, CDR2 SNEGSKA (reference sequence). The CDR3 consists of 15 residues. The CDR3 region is CSARSGQGIQETQYF. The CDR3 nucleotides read TGCAGTGCTAGATCGGGACAGGGGATACAAGAGACCCAGTACTTC.

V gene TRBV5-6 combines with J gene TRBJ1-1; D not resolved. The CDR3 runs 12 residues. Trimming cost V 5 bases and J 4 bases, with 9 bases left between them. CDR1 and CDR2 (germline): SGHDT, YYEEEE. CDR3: CASRTVGTEAFF. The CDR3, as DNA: TGTGCCAGCAGAACCGTTGGCACTGAAGCTTTCTTT. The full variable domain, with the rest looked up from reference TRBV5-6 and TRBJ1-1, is DAGVTQSPTHLIKTRGQQVTLRCSPKSGHDTVSWYQQALGQGPQFIFQYYEEEERQRGNFPDRFSGHQFPNYSSELNVNALLLGDSALYLCASRTVGTEAFFGQGTRLTVV.

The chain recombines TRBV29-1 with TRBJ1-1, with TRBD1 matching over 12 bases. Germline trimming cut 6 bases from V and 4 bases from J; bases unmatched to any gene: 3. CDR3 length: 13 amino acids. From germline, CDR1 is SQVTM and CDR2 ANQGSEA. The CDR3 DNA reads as TGCAGCGTGGGACAGGGGGCAAGCACTGAAGCTTTCTTT. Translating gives CSVGQGASTEAFF. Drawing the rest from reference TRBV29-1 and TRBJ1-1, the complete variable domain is SAVISQKPSRDICQRGTSLTIQCQVDSQVTMMFWYRQQPGQSLTLIATANQGSEATYESGFVIDKFPISRPNLTFSTLTVSNMSPEDSSIYLCSVGQGASTEAFFGQGTRLTVV.

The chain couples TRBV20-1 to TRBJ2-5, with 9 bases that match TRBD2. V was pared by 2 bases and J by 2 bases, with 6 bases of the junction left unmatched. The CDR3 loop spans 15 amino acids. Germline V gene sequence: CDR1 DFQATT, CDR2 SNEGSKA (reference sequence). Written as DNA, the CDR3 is TGCAGTGCTAGATTTAGCGGGGGCTATCAAGAGACCCAGTACTTC. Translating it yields CSARFSGGYQETQYF.

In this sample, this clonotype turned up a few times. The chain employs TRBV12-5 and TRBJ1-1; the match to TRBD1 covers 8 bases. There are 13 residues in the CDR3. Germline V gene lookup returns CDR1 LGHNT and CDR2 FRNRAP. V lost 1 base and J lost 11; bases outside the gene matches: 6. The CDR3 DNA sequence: TGTGCTAGTGGTTTGGGGACAGGGTTTGATGCTTTCTTT. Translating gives CASGLGTGFDAFF.

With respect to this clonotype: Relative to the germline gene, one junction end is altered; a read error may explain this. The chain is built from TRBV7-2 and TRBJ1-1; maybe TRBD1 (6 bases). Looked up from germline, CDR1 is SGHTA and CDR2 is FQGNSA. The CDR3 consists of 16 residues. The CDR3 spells CASSQVQGRGNTEAFF. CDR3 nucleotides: TGCGCCAGCAGCCAAGTTCAGGGGCGGGGGAACACTGAAGCTTTCTTT.